One sample yielded the 10 T cell receptor beta chains listed below, sequenced in a study of T cells in Graves' hyperthyroidism and ophthalmopathy. Amplified TCR beta CDR3 regions derived from RNA transcripts. A set of HTBI primers served as the primers for a first-round RT-PCR of the TCR CDR3. Via MiXCR, TCRdb re-called the multiplex PCR reads, giving one row per CDR3 protein. This sample has 550,000 to 800,000 distinct CDR3 sequences, with 17% found just once. The sample comprised blood. The receptors come from a man between 45 and 60 years old with Graves' hyperthyroidism.

For this clonotype: A much more abundant neighbour one base away suggests this may be a read error. It is likely a read error, because the conserved phenylalanine at the end of the CDR3 is missing. V and J are TRBV20-1 and TRBJ2-1; 8 nucleotides line up with TRBD2. J was trimmed by 1 base and V by 0 bases; bases with no gene match: 14. Looked up from germline, CDR1 is DFQATT and CDR2 is SNEGSKA (reference sequence). This CDR3 has 19 residues. CDR3 in amino acids: CSARDLRDSGVPSYNEQFL. The CDR3 DNA is TGCAGTGCTAGAGATTTACGTGATAGCGGGGTCCCGTCCTACAATGAGCAGTTCCTC.

In its sample, this clonotype was seen a few times. CDR3: CASSESMGEQYF. DNA for the CDR3: TGCGCCAGCAGTGAGTCGATGGGCGAGCAGTACTTC. This chain connects TRBV10-2 to TRBJ2-7; D call uncertain. V was cut by 0 bases and J by 6 bases, with 6 bases left in between. The CDR3 has 12 residues. Germline loops: CDR1 WSHSY, CDR2 SAAADI.

The chain uses TRBV6-7 and TRBJ1-1; D may be TRBD1 (5 bases). TRBV6-7 belongs to the ORF category, with a function that is uncertain. This CDR3 has 16 amino acids. Deletions cut 7 bases from V and 0 bases from J, with 18 bases between. In DNA form, the CDR3 reads TGTGCCAGCAACCCAGGGAGGCTATACATGAACACTGAAGCTTTCTTT. Translating it yields CASNPGRLYMNTEAFF.

The CDR3 region has the DNA TGTGCCAGCAGCCGGACTGGGATGAGCACAGATACGCAGTATTTT. This gives the protein CASSRTGMSTDTQYF. This chain uses TRBV11-2 with TRBJ2-3, with D possibly being TRBD2 (5 bases). Trimming cost V 5 bases and J 0 bases, with 12 bases left between them. CDR3 length: 15 residues. The germline V gene encodes CDR1 SGHAT and CDR2 FQNNGV.

Many counts were recorded for this clonotype. The V call is TRBV24-1, the J call TRBJ1-2; the D gene is possibly TRBD1 (5 bases). The CDR3 sequence is 14 residues long. Germline V lookup: CDR1 KGHDR, CDR2 SFDVKD. The germline V and J ends were trimmed by 3 bases and 0 bases, with 7 bases remaining between them. CDR3 residues: CATSDPTANYGYTF. CDR3 nucleotide sequence: TGTGCCACCAGTGATCCGACAGCTAACTATGGCTACACCTTC.

The chain couples TRBV12-3 or TRBV12-4 to TRBJ2-7, with TRBD1 matching 8 bases. J lost 2 bases, V lost 8 bases, and 8 bases had no gene match. The CDR3 has 14 amino acids. CDR3 in amino acids: CASRSDREAYEQYF. The DNA of the CDR3 is TGTGCCAGCCGCTCGGACAGGGAGGCCTACGAGCAGTACTTC.

This clonotype has a count of ten or more. The J gene is TRBJ2-3, the V gene TRBV7-9; no clear D gene. V lost 1 base, J lost 0 bases, and 8 bases lay in between. The length of the CDR3 is 15 residues. CDR1 is SEHNR, CDR2 FQNEAQ, per germline (reference sequence). In nucleotides, the CDR3 is TGTGCCAGCAGCTTAGGCGTATCTAGCACAGATACGCAGTATTTT. It is translated as CASSLGVSSTDTQYF. Looking up the rest from reference TRBV7-9 and TRBJ2-3 gives the full variable domain: DTGVSQNPRHKITKRGQNVTFRCDPISEHNRLYWYRQTLGQGPEFLTYFQNEAQLEKSRLLSDRFSAERPKGSFSTLEIQRTEQGDSAMYLCASSLGVSSTDTQYFGPGTRLTVL.

Many counts were recorded for this clonotype. The chain carries TRBV27 and TRBJ2-1; D remains unclear. In germline, CDR1 is MNHEY, CDR2 SMNVEV (reference sequence). The CDR3 totals 12 residues. V lost 4 bases and J 7 bases, leaving 8 bases between the germline ends. The DNA for the CDR3 is TGTGCCAGCAGTTGGTCGAGGAATGAGCAGTTCTTC. Translation: CASSWSRNEQFF.

V usage is TRBV11-2 and J usage is TRBJ2-1, with D perhaps matching TRBD1 (6 bases). Germline lookup yields CDR1 SGHAT and CDR2 FQNNGV. The CDR3 is made up of 15 amino acids. Trimming left V 0 bases short and J 6 bases short, with 12 bases between. The CDR3 DNA reads as TGTGCCAGCAGCTTAGAACAGGGAGCGACCAATGAGCAGTTCTTC. Residues: CASSLEQGATNEQFF. The complete variable domain, with remaining parts taken from reference TRBV11-2 and TRBJ2-1, reads EAGVAQSPRYKIIEKRQSVAFWCNPISGHATLYWYQQILGQGPKLLIQFQNNGVVDDSQLPKDRFSAERLKGVDSTLKIQPAKLEDSAVYLCASSLEQGATNEQFFGPGTRLTVL.

This clonotype was observed many times. V and J are TRBV2 and TRBJ2-1; no reliable D call. The germline V gene encodes CDR1 SNHLY and CDR2 FYNNEI. V lost 4 bases and J lost 6, with 4 bases in between. The length of the CDR3 is 11 residues. The DNA of the CDR3 is TGTGCCAGCAGTGTGGTCAATGAGCAGTTCTTC. It translates to CASSVVNEQFF.